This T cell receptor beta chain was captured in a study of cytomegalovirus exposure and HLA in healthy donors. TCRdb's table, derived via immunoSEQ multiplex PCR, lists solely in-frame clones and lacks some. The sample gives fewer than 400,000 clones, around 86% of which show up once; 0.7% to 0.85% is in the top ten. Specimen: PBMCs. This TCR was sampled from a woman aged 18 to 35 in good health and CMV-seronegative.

CDR3 DNA: TGTGCCAGTGCCGTATTCGGGGTCGAAGGCGAGCAGTACTTC. Its protein is CASAVFGVEGEQYF. This chain joins TRBV2 and TRBJ2-7; the D gene is possibly TRBD2 (5 bases). V lost 9 bases to trimming and J lost 6 bases, with 21 bases between them. The germline V gene encodes CDR1 SNHLY and CDR2 FYNNEI. The CDR3 runs to 14 residues.